What follows are 3 T cell receptor beta chains derived from one specimen sequenced in a study of CXCR3-negative and CXCR3-positive naive CD8 T cells. Preparation of TRB cDNA libraries relied on 5' RACE carrying UMI labels. No DNA is given; TCRdb re-called the 5' RACE reads and lists each CDR3 protein once. The sample table sets out about 130,000 distinct CDR3 sequences. Sequencing was done on a sample of naive CXCR3- CD8+ T cells from blood. Described subset: CD45RO-CCR7+CD27+CD95- naive CD8+ T cells lacking CXCR3 (TNR3-). All receptors come from a human donor in good health. Some clones in this sample may be carry-over from other donors' samples.

J is TRBJ2-3 and V is TRBV20-1; without DNA, the TCRdb call of TRBD2 cannot be checked. The CDR3 is 15 amino acids. Germline CDR1 is DFQATT and CDR2 is SNEGSKA (reference sequence). The CDR3 loop is CSATRTRGGTDTQYF.

J is TRBJ2-3 and V is TRBV5-4. Germline V gives CDR1 SGHNT, CDR2 YYREEE (reference sequence). The CDR3 runs 13 residues. The CDR3 spells CASSSSYENTQYF.

This sequence joins TRBV6-5 and TRBJ2-3; TCRdb reports TRBD2, a call that lacks DNA to check it against. The germline gives CDR1 MNHEY, CDR2 SVGAGI. The CDR3 loop spans 17 amino acids. CDR3 sequence: CASSSVVQREATDTQYF.